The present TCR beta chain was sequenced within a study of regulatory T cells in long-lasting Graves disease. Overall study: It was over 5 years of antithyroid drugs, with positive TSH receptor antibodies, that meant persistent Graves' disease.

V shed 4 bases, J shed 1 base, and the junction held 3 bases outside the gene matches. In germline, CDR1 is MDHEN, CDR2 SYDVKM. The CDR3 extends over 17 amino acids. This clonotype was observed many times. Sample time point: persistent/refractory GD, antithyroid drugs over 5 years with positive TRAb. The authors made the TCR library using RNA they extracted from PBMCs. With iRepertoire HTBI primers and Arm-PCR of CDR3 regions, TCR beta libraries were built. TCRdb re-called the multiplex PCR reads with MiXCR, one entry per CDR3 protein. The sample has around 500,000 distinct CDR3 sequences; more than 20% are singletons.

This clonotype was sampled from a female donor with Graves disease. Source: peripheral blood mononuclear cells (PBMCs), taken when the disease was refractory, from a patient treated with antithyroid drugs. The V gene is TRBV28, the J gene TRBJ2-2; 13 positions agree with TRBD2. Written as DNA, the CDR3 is TGTGCCAGCAGTTCATGGACTAGCGGGAGGAACACCGGGGAGCTGTTTTTT. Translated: CASSSWTSGRNTGELFF.